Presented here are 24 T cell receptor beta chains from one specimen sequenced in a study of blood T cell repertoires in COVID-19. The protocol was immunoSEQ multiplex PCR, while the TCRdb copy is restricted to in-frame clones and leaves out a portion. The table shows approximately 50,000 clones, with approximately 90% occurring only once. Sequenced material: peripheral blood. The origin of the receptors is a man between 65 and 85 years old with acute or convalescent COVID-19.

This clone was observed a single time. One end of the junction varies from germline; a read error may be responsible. The CDR3 region is CASSPRQGYNEKLFF. The CDR3 bases are TGTGCCAGCAGTCCCCGACAGGGATATAATGAAAAGCTGTTTTTT. The V gene is TRBV7-2, the J gene TRBJ1-4; 7 bases are a match to TRBD1. Per the germline V gene, CDR1 is SGHTA and CDR2 is FQGNSA. The CDR3 covers 15 residues.

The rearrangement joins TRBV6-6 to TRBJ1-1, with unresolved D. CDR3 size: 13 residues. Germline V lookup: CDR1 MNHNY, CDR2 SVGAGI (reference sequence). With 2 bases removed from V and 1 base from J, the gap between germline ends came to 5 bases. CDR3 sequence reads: CASSYLGNTEAFF. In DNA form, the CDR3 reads TGTGCCAGCAGTTACCTCGGGAACACTGAAGCTTTCTTT.

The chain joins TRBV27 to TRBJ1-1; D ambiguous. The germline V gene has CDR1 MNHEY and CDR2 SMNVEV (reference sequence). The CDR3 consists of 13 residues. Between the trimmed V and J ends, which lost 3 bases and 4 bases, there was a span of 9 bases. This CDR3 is CASSLSISTEAFF. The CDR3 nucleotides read TGTGCCAGCAGTTTGTCAATTTCCACTGAAGCTTTCTTT.

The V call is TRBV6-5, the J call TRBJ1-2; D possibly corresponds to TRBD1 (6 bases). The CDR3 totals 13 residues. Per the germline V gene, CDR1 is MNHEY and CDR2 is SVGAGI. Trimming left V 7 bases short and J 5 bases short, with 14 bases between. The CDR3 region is CASNPGVGYGYTF. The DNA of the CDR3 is TGTGCCAGCAACCCAGGGGTGGGGTATGGCTACACCTTC.

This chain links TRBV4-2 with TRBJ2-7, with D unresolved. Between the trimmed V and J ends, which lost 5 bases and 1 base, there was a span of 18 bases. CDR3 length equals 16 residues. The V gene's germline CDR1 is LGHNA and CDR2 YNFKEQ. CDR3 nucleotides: TGTGCCAGCAGCTTTGCTGGTGGCCGAATATCCTACGAGCAGTACTTC. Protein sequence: CASSFAGGRISYEQYF.

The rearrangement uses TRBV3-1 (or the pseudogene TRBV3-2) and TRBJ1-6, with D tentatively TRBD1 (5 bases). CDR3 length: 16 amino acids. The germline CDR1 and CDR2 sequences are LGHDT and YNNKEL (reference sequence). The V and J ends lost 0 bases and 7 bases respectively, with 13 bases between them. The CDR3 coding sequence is TGTGCCAGCAGCCAAGATTTCGGACGGACAAATTCACCCCTCCACTTT. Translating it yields CASSQDFGRTNSPLHF.

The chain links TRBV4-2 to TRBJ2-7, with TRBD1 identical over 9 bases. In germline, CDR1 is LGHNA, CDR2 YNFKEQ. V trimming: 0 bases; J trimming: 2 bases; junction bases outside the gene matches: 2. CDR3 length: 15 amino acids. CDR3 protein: CASSQDRDRAYEQYF. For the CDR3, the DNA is TGTGCCAGCAGCCAAGACCGGGACAGGGCCTACGAGCAGTACTTC.

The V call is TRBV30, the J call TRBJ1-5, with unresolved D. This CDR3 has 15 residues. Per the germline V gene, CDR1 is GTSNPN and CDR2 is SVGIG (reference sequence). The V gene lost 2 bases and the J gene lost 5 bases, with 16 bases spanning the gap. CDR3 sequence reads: CAWSLGGPGDQPQHF. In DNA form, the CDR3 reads TGTGCCTGGAGTCTTGGAGGGCCGGGAGATCAGCCCCAGCATTTT.

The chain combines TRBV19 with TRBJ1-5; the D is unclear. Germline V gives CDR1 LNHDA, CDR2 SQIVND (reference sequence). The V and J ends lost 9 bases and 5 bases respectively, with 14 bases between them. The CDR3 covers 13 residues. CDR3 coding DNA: TGTGCCAGCCAGCTTCCAGGTTATCAGCCCCAGCATTTT. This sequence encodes CASQLPGYQPQHF. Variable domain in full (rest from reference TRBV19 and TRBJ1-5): DGGITQSPKYLFRKEGQNVTLSCEQNLNHDAMYWYRQDPGQGLRLIYYSQIVNDFQKGDIAEGYSVSREKKESFPLTVTSAQKNPTAFYLCASQLPGYQPQHFGDGTRLSIL.

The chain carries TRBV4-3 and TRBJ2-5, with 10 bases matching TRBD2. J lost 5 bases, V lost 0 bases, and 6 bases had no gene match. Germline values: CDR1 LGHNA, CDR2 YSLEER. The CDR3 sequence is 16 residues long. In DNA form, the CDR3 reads TGCGCCAGCAGCCAAGATGTTAGCGGGGGGCGGGAGACCCAGTACTTC. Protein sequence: CASSQDVSGGRETQYF.

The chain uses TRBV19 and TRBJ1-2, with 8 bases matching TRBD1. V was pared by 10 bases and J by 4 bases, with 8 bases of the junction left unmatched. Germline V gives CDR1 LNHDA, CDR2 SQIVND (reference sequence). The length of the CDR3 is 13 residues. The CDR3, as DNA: TGTGCCACCCAGGGGGCCTCCGGCTATGGCTACACCTTC. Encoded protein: CATQGASGYGYTF. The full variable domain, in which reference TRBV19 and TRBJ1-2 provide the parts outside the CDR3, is DGGITQSPKYLFRKEGQNVTLSCEQNLNHDAMYWYRQDPGQGLRLIYYSQIVNDFQKGDIAEGYSVSREKKESFPLTVTSAQKNPTAFYLCATQGASGYGYTFGSGTRLTVV.

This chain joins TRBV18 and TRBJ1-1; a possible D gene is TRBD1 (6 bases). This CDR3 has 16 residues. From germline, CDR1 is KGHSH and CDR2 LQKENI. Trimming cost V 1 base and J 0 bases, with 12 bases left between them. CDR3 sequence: CASSPLGDNVNTEAFF. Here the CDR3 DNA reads TGTGCCAGCTCACCACTCGGGGACAATGTGAACACTGAAGCTTTCTTT.

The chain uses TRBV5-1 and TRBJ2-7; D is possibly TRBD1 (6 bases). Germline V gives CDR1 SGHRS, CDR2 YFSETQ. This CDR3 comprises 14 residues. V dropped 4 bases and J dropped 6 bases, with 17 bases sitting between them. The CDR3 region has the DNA TGCGCCAGCAGCCCAGACACTAACAGGGCCGAGCAGTACTTC. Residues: CASSPDTNRAEQYF.

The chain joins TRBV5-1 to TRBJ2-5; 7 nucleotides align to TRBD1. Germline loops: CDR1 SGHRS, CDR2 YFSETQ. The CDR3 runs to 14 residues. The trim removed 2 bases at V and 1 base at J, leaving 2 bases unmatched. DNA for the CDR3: TGCGCCAGCAGCTTAGACAGGGTCCAAGAGACCCAGTACTTC. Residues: CASSLDRVQETQYF.

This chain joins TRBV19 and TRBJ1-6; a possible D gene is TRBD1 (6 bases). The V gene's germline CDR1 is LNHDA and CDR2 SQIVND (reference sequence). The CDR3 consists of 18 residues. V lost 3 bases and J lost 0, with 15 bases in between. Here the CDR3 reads CASSINTGQTSYNSPLHF. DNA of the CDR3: TGTGCCAGTAGTATTAATACAGGGCAGACCTCCTATAATTCACCCCTCCACTTT.

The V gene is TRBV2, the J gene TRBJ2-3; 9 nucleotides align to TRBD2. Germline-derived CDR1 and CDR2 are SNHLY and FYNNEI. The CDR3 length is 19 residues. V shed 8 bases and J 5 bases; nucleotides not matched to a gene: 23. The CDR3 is CASSPLGLAGRRGGDTQYF. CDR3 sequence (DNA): TGTGCCAGCTCCCCCCTGGGGCTAGCGGGGCGAAGAGGGGGAGATACGCAGTATTTT.

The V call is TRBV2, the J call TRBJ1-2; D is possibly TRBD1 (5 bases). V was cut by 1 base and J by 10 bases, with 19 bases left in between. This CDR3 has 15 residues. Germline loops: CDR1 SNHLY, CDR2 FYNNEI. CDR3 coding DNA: TGTGCCAGCAGTGAAGGGCGGGGCCTGGTTCTGGACTACACCTTC. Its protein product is CASSEGRGLVLDYTF.

The CDR3 DNA reads as TGTGCCAGCAGTAATAGAGCGCACAGGGCAATTGAAGCTTTCTTT. This codes for CASSNRAHRAIEAFF. The J gene is TRBJ1-1, the V gene TRBV2; D perhaps matches TRBD1 (6 bases). The CDR3 loop spans 15 amino acids. Trimming took off 5 bases at V and 7 bases at J, with 20 bases between the two ends. Germline CDR1 is SNHLY and CDR2 is FYNNEI.

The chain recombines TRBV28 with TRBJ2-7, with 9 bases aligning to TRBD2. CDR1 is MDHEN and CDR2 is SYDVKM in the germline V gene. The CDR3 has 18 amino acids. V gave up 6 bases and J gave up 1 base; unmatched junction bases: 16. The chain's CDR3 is CASSSGAGGGAESYEQYF. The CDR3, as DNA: TGTGCCAGCAGCTCCGGCGCTGGCGGGGGGGCCGAGTCCTACGAGCAGTACTTC.

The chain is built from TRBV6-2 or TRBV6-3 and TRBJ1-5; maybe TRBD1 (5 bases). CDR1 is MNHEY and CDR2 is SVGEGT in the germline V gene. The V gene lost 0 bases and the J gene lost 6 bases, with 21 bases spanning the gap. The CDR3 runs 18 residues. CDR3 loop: CASSYSPGAGYFSQPQHF. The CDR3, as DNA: TGTGCCAGCAGTTACTCTCCTGGGGCAGGGTATTTTTCTCAGCCCCAGCATTTT.

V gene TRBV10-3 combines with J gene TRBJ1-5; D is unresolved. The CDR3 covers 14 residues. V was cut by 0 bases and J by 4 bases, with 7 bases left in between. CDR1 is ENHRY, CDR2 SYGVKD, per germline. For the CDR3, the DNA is TGTGCCATCAGTGAGTCCGGAGGGAATCAGCCCCAGCATTTT. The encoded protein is CAISESGGNQPQHF.

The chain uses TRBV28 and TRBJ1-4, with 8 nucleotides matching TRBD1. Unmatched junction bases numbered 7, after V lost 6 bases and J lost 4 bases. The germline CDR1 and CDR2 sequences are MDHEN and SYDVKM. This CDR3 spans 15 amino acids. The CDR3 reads CASRPGGLGNEKLFF. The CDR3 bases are TGTGCCAGCAGACCAGGGGGCTTGGGTAATGAAAAACTGTTTTTT. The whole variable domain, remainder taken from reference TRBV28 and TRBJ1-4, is DVKVTQSSRYLVKRTGEKVFLECVQDMDHENMFWYRQDPGLGLRLIYFSYDVKMKEKGDIPEGYSVSREKKERFSLILESASTNQTSMYLCASRPGGLGNEKLFFGSGTQLSVL.

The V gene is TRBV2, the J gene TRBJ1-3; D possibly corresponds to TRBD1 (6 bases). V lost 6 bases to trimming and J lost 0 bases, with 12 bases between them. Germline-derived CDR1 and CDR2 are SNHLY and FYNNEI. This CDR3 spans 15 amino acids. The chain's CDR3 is CASRNPDSSGNTIYF. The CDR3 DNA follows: TGTGCCAGCAGAAACCCGGACAGCTCTGGAAACACCATATATTTT.

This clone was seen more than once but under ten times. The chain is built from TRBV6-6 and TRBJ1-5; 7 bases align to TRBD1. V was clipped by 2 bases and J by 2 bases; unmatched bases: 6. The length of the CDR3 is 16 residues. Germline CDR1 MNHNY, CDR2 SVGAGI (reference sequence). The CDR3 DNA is TGTGCCAGCAGTTACCTGGGACAGTCCGGCAATCAGCCCCAGCATTTT. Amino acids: CASSYLGQSGNQPQHF.